The rows below give T cell receptor beta chains drawn from one sample of a study of blood T cell repertoires in COVID-19. Profiled with immunoSEQ multiplex PCR; TCRdb holds only in-frame clones, not every one. The sample consists of 130,000 to 150,000 clones, over 70% of them appearing once. The sample consisted of peripheral blood. The receptors come from a man aged 65 to 85 who had recovered from COVID-19. The CDR3 runs from the conserved cysteine through the conserved F or W. A D gene is named only where the DNA matches it firmly. Only part of the rows carry a size: once, few, many, or a class if the clone is expanded.

J: TRBJ2-1; size: -; D: TRBD1; V: TRBV11-2; DNA: TGTGCCAGCAGCTTGAGGGGGCTGAATGAGCAGTTCTTC; CDR3: CASSLRGLNEQFF
J: TRBJ1-2; size: once; D: -; V: TRBV6-2/TRBV6-3; DNA: TGTGCCAGCAGTTACTCAACCGTCTTCGACAGTAGCAACTATGGCTACACCTTC; CDR3: CASSYSTVFDSSNYGYTF
J: TRBJ2-5; size: -; D: -; V: TRBV29-1; DNA: TGCAGCGTTGATTTGCCAGGGGAGCAAGAGACCCAGTACTTC; CDR3: CSVDLPGEQETQYF
J: TRBJ2-2; size: -; D: -; V: TRBV11-2; DNA: TGTGCCAGCAGCCGAGGGTCCCTCGCGACGAACACCGGGGAGCTGTTTTTT; CDR3: CASSRGSLATNTGELFF
J: TRBJ1-3; size: once; D: -; V: TRBV6-6; DNA: TGTGCCAGCAACCCGGAGAGGGATCTCTCTGGAAACACCATATATTTT; CDR3: CASNPERDLSGNTIYF
J: TRBJ2-1; size: once; D: -; V: TRBV12-5; DNA: TGTGCTAGTGGTTTTTCGGGATCTGAGCAGTTCTTC; CDR3: CASGFSGSEQFF
J: TRBJ2-7; size: few; D: TRBD2; V: TRBV7-9; DNA: TGTGCCAGCAGCTTAGAGGGACTAGCGGTCGAGCAGTACTTC; CDR3: CASSLEGLAVEQYF
J: TRBJ1-4; size: -; D: TRBD1; V: TRBV19; DNA: TGTGCCAGTCGGAGCAGGGGGTTTGCTAATGAAAAACTGTTTTTT; CDR3: CASRSRGFANEKLFF
J: TRBJ1-2; size: -; D: -; V: TRBV7-9; DNA: TGTGCCAGCAGCCCAACCATTAACGATAGAAACTATGGCTACACCTTC; CDR3: CASSPTINDRNYGYTF
J: TRBJ2-7; size: few; D: TRBD1; V: TRBV4-1; DNA: TGCGCCAGCAGCCATAGACCCGGGACAGGGGTTTTGTACGAGCAGTACTTC; CDR3: CASSHRPGTGVLYEQYF
J: TRBJ2-1; size: once; D: TRBD2; V: TRBV10-3; DNA: TGTGCCATCAGTGATCTTGTATCTACCGGGACTAGCGGGGCCTACAATGAGCAGTTCTTC; CDR3: CAISDLVSTGTSGAYNEQFF
J: TRBJ2-7; size: few; D: -; V: TRBV5-1; DNA: TGCGCCAGCAGCTTGGCCGGGCAGGGAAGCTCCTACGAGCAGTACTTC; CDR3: CASSLAGQGSSYEQYF
J: TRBJ2-2; size: -; D: TRBD1; V: TRBV3-1/TRBV3-2; DNA: TGTGCCAGCAGCCAAGGCCTCGGACAGGTATTAGTCCGGGAGCTGTTTTTT; CDR3: CASSQGLGQVLVRELFF
J: TRBJ1-2; size: -; D: TRBD1; V: TRBV2; DNA: TGTGCCAGCAGGGAACAGGGGGCTCAGTATGGCTACACCTTC; CDR3: CASREQGAQYGYTF
J: TRBJ1-4; size: -; D: TRBD1; V: TRBV7-2; DNA: TGTGCCAGCAGCTTAGAGGGACAGTATAATGAAAAACTGTTTTTT; CDR3: CASSLEGQYNEKLFF
J: TRBJ1-1; size: -; D: -; V: TRBV28; DNA: TGTGCCAGCAGTCTACCAGGTTTCAGGAACACTGAAGCTTTCTTT; CDR3: CASSLPGFRNTEAFF
J: TRBJ2-4; size: -; D: -; V: TRBV5-4; DNA: TGTGCCAGCAGCTTGGAGAGCGGGCTAGCCAAAAACATTCAGTACTTC; CDR3: CASSLESGLAKNIQYF
J: TRBJ1-2; size: -; D: -; V: TRBV3-1/TRBV3-2; DNA: TGTGCCAGCAGCCTAGCCGACAGAAGATATGGCTACACCTTC; CDR3: CASSLADRRYGYTF
J: TRBJ2-7; size: -; D: TRBD1; V: TRBV5-5; DNA: TGTGCCAGCAGCGTACTCCGGGACAGGCCCGATAGTAGGCAGTACTTC; CDR3: CASSVLRDRPDSRQYF
J: TRBJ2-7; size: -; D: -; V: TRBV7-8; DNA: TGTGCCAGCAGCCCAGGACGGGACAAGGGTTACGAGCAGTACTTC; CDR3: CASSPGRDKGYEQYF
J: TRBJ2-1; size: -; D: -; V: TRBV5-1; DNA: TGCGCCAGCAGCTTTGGGACATCCTCCTACAATGAGCAGTTCTTC; CDR3: CASSFGTSSYNEQFF
J: TRBJ2-7; size: -; D: TRBD2; V: TRBV4-1; DNA: TGCGCCAGCAGCCAAGAGGGCATGCCGGGGGGAATCTACGAGCAGTACTTC; CDR3: CASSQEGMPGGIYEQYF
J: TRBJ1-4; size: -; D: -; V: TRBV5-4; DNA: TGTGCCAGCAGCTTGTCAGGACAGCCTAATGAAAAACTGTTTTTT; CDR3: CASSLSGQPNEKLFF
J: TRBJ2-3; size: -; D: -; V: TRBV5-1; DNA: TGCGCCAGCAGCTTACGACTAGGGCGGCAGTATTTT; CDR3: CASSLRLGRQYF
J: TRBJ1-4; size: -; D: -; V: TRBV19; DNA: TGTGCCAGTAGCCTACAGGGCATTAATGAAAAACTGTTTTTT; CDR3: CASSLQGINEKLFF
J: TRBJ2-5; size: -; D: -; V: TRBV29-1; DNA: TGCAGCGTTGAAGGAGTTAGGCAGGGTGGGACCCAGTACTTC; CDR3: CSVEGVRQGGTQYF
J: TRBJ2-3; size: -; D: TRBD2; V: TRBV10-1; DNA: TGCGCCAGCAGTGACTGGACTAGCGGGAGGGCCTCTTCACTCGGGTATTTT; CDR3: CASSDWTSGRASSLGYF
J: TRBJ2-5; size: once; D: TRBD1; V: TRBV18; DNA: TGTGCCAGCTCACCCCGGGACAGCCAAGAGACCCAGTACTTC; CDR3: CASSPRDSQETQYF
J: TRBJ2-5; size: many; D: TRBD1; V: TRBV6-6; DNA: TGTGCCAGCAGTCCCGGGACAGGGCGCTCTCCTTTCGAGACCCAGTACTTC; CDR3: CASSPGTGRSPFETQYF
J: TRBJ2-2; size: -; D: -; V: TRBV5-1; DNA: TGCGCCAGCAGCTTTGACAGACTTCGTGCGAACACCGGGGAGCTGTTTTTT; CDR3: CASSFDRLRANTGELFF
J: TRBJ1-1; size: -; D: -; V: TRBV6-5; DNA: TGTGCCAGCATGGGGGCGCTCACTGAAGCTTTCTTT; CDR3: CASMGALTEAFF
J: TRBJ1-4; size: -; D: TRBD1; V: TRBV7-9; DNA: TGTGCCAGCAGCCGGGACAGTAACTATAATGAAAAACTGTTTTTT; CDR3: CASSRDSNYNEKLFF
J: TRBJ2-3; size: -; D: -; V: TRBV6-2/TRBV6-3; DNA: TGTGCCAGCAGTCAACAGGGCCGCCTCACAGATACGCAGTATTTT; CDR3: CASSQQGRLTDTQYF
J: TRBJ1-1; size: few; D: TRBD1; V: TRBV6-2/TRBV6-3; DNA: TGTGCCAGCAGTTACCCGCGGACAGGGGGAGGTGAAGCTTTCTTT; CDR3: CASSYPRTGGGEAFF
J: TRBJ1-4; size: -; D: TRBD1; V: TRBV5-1; DNA: TGCGCCAGCAGCGAGGACAGGGGTGGGATTGAAAAACTGTTTTTT; CDR3: CASSEDRGGIEKLFF
J: TRBJ2-5; size: -; D: -; V: TRBV5-8; DNA: TGTGCCAGCAGCCCATTGGGGGCGCCGGGAGAGACCCAGTACTTC; CDR3: CASSPLGAPGETQYF
J: TRBJ2-2; size: -; D: TRBD1; V: TRBV7-2; DNA: TGTGCCTCCGCGGAGACAGGGTATGGCGGGGAGCTGTTTTTT; CDR3: CASAETGYGGELFF
J: TRBJ2-7; size: -; D: -; V: TRBV9; DNA: TGTGCCAGCAGCGGAGAGGGACACGGCAGGTACGAGCAGTACTTC; CDR3: CASSGEGHGRYEQYF
J: TRBJ1-2; size: -; D: -; V: TRBV2; DNA: TGTGCTGTAGAGCCGCTAAACTATGGCTACACCTTC; CDR3: CAVEPLNYGYTF
J: TRBJ2-2; size: -; D: -; V: TRBV4-3; DNA: TGCGCCACCCGGTTTAGCACGAACACCGGGGAGCTGTTTTTT; CDR3: CATRFSTNTGELFF
J: TRBJ2-2; size: -; D: TRBD1; V: TRBV12-3/TRBV12-4; DNA: TGTGCCGGCGGACAGGGTGGCACCGGGGAGCTGTTTTTT; CDR3: CAGGQGGTGELFF
J: TRBJ2-7; size: -; D: TRBD2; V: TRBV19; DNA: TGTGCCAGTAGTATAGCAAGGACTAGCGGGATCACCTACGAGCAGTACTTC; CDR3: CASSIARTSGITYEQYF
J: TRBJ1-4; size: -; D: TRBD1; V: TRBV11-2; DNA: TGTGCCAGCAGCTTAGGAGGGGGACAGGGAAGGGAAAAACTGTTTTTT; CDR3: CASSLGGGQGREKLFF
J: TRBJ2-7; size: -; D: TRBD2; V: TRBV6-5; DNA: TGTGCCAGCAGTTACACCGGGACTAGCGACTACGAGCAGTACTTC; CDR3: CASSYTGTSDYEQYF
J: TRBJ1-4; size: -; D: -; V: TRBV4-1; DNA: TGCGCCAGCAGCCAGGGGGCACAGGGACGAAATGAAAAACTGTTTTTT; CDR3: CASSQGAQGRNEKLFF
J: TRBJ1-4; size: -; D: TRBD1; V: TRBV5-1; DNA: TGCGCCAGCAGCTTGGCCGGGACAGCTAATGAAAAACTGTTTTTT; CDR3: CASSLAGTANEKLFF
J: TRBJ2-2; size: once; D: -; V: TRBV6-2/TRBV6-3; DNA: TGTGCCAGCAGTTACGCCTCTATGAACACCGGGGAGCTGTTTTTT; CDR3: CASSYASMNTGELFF
J: TRBJ2-1; size: few; D: TRBD2; V: TRBV18; DNA: TGTGCCAGCTCACTCGAGGGAGGGTCGGATGAGCAGTTCTTC; CDR3: CASSLEGGSDEQFF
J: TRBJ2-7; size: once; D: -; V: TRBV25-1; DNA: TGTGCCAGCAGTGAATGGTCCGGGAGAGAGCAGTACTTC; CDR3: CASSEWSGREQYF
J: TRBJ1-6; size: -; D: -; V: TRBV6-5; DNA: TGTGCCAGCAGTTACTCCAGCTATAATTCACCCCTCCACTTT; CDR3: CASSYSSYNSPLHF
J: TRBJ2-1; size: -; D: -; V: TRBV19; DNA: TGTGCCAGTAGTAGCCGGTTCGACAATGAGCAGTTCTTC; CDR3: CASSSRFDNEQFF
J: TRBJ2-2; size: once; D: TRBD2; V: TRBV7-9; DNA: TGTGCCAGCAGCTCGGGACTAGCGGGAGTGTGGACCGGGGAGCTGTTTTTT; CDR3: CASSSGLAGVWTGELFF